This paragraph reports one TCR beta chain. What it recognizes is unknown. The junction departs from the called germline gene at one end, perhaps through a read error. This sample was taken from a study of tumor-infiltrating lymphocytes in primary liver carcinoma. Background on the study: Each of the samples returned roughly 3.5 to 7.13 million productive TCRbeta reads (a yield similar across tissue types).

The tissue used was unsorted bulk material of about 19-33 mg. RNA and DNA were co-extracted from it with the AllPrep DNA/RNA mini kit. The patients, who had chronic HBV infection, were treatment-naive (untreated). Findings and caveats of the study: Tumors and blood were compared for top-250-clone fraction, and tumors had the significantly higher value (p = 0.039). Roughly 8-25% of top clones, and no more, occurred in all five tumor regions.

From around 530 ng of total RNA, TCR beta-specific cDNA was reverse-transcribed using a constant-region primer. What produced the TCR beta libraries was three nested multiplex PCR rounds using slightly modified ARM-PCR. Forward primers for TRBV1-TRBV30 and a C-beta reverse primer served the first two PCR rounds, at about 11 cycles each. TCRdb independently ran MiXCR on the multiplex PCR reads; one entry per CDR3 protein. The sample carries 95,000 to 100,000 distinct CDR3 sequences, around 71% recorded once. Germline CDR1 reads SGHAT; CDR2 reads FQNNGV. This CDR3 has 16 amino acids. V and J are TRBV11-2 and TRBJ2-5; 12 nucleotides match TRBD2. Sequencing was performed on liver tumor tissue from sampling region 2. Subset in this sample: tumor region T2, inferior pole. This TCR derives from an older woman with primary liver carcinoma and hepatitis B virus infection. CDR3 in amino acids: CTSSPETSGSRETQYF. CDR3 DNA sequence: TGTACCAGCAGCCCCGAGACTAGCGGGAGCAGAGAGACCCAGTACTTC.